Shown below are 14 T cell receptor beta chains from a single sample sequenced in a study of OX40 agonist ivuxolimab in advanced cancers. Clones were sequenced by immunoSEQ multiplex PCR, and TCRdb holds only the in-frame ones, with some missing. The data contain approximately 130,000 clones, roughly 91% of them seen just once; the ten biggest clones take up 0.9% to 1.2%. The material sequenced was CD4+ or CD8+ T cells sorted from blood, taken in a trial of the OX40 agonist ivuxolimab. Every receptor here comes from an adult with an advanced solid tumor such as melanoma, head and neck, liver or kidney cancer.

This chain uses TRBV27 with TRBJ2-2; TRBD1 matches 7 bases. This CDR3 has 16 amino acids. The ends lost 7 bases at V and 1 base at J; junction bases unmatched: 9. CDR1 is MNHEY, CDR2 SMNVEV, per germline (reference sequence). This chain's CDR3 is CASNSPRQGNTGELFF. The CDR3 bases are TGTGCCAGCAACTCTCCGAGACAGGGGAACACCGGGGAGCTGTTTTTT.

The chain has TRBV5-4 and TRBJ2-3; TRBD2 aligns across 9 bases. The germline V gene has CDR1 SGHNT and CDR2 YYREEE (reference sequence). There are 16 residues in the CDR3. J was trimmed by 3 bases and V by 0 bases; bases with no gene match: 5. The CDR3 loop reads CASSLVAGGPTDTQYF. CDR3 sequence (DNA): TGTGCCAGCAGCTTGGTCGCGGGAGGGCCGACAGATACGCAGTATTTT.

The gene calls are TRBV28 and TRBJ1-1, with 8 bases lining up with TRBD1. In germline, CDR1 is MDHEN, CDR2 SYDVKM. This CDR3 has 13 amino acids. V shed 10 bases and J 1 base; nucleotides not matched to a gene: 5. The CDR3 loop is CANPGTGNTEAFF. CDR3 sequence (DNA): TGTGCCAACCCCGGGACAGGGAACACTGAAGCTTTCTTT.

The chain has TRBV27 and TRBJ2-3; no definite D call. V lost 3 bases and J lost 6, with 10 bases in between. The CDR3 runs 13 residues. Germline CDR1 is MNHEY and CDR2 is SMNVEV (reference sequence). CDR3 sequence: CASSFSLHDTQYF. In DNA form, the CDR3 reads TGTGCCAGCAGTTTTAGTTTGCACGATACGCAGTATTTT.

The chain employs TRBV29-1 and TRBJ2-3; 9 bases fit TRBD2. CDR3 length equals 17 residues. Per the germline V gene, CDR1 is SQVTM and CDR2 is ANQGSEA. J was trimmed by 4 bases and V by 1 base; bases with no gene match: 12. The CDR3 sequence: CSVEGRTSAVWADTQYF. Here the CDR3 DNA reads TGCAGCGTTGAAGGGCGGACTAGCGCAGTTTGGGCAGATACGCAGTATTTT.

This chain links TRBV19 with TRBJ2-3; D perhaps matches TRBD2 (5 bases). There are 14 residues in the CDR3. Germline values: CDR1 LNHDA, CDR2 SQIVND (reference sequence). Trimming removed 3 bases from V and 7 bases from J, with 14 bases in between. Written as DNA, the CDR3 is TGTGCCAGTAGTATCATCGACTATCGGTATACGCAGTATTTT. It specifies CASSIIDYRYTQYF.

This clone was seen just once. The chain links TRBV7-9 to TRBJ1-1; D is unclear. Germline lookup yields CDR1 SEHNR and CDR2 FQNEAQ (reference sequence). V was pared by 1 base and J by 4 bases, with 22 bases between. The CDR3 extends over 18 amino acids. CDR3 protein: CASSLEMGGQVLSTEAFF. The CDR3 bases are TGTGCCAGCAGCTTAGAAATGGGTGGGCAGGTCCTGAGCACTGAAGCTTTCTTT. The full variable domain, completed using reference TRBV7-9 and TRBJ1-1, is DTGVSQNPRHKITKRGQNVTFRCDPISEHNRLYWYRQTLGQGPEFLTYFQNEAQLEKSRLLSDRFSAERPKGSFSTLEIQRTEQGDSAMYLCASSLEMGGQVLSTEAFFGQGTRLTVV.

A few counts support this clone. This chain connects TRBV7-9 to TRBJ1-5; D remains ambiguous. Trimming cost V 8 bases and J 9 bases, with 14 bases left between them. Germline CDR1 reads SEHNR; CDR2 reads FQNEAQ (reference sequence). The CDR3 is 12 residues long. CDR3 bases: TGTGCCAGCTCGGACGGGCTAGGGCCCCAGCATTTT. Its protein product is CASSDGLGPQHF.

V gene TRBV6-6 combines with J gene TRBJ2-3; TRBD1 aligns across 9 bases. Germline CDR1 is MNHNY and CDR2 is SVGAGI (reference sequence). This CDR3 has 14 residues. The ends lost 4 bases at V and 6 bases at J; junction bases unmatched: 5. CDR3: CASSSYRGRDTQYF. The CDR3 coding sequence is TGTGCCAGCAGTTCTTACAGGGGGCGGGATACGCAGTATTTT.

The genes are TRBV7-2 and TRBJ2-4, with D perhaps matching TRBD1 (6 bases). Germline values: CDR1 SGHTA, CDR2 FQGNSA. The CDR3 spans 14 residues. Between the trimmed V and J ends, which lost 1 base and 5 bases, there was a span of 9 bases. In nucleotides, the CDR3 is TGTGCCAGCAGCTTAGTGGGGGCCGAAAACATTCAGTACTTC. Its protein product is CASSLVGAENIQYF.

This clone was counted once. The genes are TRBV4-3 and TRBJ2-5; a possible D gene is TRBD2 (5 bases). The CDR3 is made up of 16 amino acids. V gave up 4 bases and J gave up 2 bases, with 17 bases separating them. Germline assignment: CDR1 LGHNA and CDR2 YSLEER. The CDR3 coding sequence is TGCGCCAGCAGCCCCCTGGTTAGAGGGCTACAAGAGACCCAGTACTTC. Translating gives CASSPLVRGLQETQYF.

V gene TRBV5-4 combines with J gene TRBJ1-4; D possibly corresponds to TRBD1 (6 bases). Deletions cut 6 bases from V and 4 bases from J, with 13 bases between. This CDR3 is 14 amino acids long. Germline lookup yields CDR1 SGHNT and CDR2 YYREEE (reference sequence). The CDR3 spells CASTSGGLNEKLFF. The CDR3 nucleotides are TGTGCCAGCACCTCCGGGGGCCTTAATGAAAAACTGTTTTTT.

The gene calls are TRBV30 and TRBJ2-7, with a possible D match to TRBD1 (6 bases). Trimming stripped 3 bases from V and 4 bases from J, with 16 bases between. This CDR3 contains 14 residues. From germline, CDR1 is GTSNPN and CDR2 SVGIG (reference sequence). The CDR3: CAWRETGSRYEQYF. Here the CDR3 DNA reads TGTGCCTGGAGGGAGACAGGTTCGAGGTACGAGCAGTACTTC.

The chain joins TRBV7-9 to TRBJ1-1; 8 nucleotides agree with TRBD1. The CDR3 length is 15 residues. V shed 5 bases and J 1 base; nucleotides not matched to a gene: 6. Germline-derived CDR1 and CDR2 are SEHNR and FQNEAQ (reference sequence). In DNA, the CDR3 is TGTGCCAGCAGCACCCCCGGACAGGGGAACACTGAAGCTTTCTTT. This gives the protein CASSTPGQGNTEAFF.